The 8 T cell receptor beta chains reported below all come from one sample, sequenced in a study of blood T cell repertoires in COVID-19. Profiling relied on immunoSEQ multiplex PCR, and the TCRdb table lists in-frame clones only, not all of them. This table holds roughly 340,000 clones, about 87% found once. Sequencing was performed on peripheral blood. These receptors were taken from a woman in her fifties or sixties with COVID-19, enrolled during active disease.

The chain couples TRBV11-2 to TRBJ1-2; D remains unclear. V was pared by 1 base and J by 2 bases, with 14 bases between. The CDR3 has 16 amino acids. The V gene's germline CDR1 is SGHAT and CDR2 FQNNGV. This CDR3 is CASSLARGRINYGYTF. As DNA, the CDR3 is TGTGCCAGCAGCTTAGCCCGGGGTAGGATAAACTATGGCTACACCTTC.

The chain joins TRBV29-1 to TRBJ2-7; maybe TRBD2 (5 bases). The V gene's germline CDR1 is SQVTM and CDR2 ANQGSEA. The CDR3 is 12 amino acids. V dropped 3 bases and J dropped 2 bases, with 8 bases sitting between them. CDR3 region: CSVDGETYEQYF. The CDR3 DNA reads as TGCAGCGTTGACGGGGAAACCTACGAGCAGTACTTC.

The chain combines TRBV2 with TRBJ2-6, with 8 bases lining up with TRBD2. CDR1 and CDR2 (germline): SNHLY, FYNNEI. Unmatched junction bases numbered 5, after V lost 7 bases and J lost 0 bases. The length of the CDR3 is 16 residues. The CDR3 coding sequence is TGTGCCAGCACGGGGGGGGTTAGCTCTGGGGCCAACGTCCTGACTTTC. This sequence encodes CASTGGVSSGANVLTF.

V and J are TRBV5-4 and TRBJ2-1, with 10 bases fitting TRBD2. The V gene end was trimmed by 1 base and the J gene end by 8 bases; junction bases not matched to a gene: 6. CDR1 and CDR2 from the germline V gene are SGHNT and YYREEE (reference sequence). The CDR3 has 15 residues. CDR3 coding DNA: TGTGCCAGCAGCTTGAGGTCTAGCGGGAGCTATGAGCAGTTCTTC. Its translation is CASSLRSSGSYEQFF.

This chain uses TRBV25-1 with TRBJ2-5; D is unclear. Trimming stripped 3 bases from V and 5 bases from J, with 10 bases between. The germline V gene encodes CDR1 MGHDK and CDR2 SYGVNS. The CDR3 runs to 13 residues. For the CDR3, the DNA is TGTGCCAGCAGTGACCCGATGCGGGAGACCCAGTACTTC. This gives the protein CASSDPMRETQYF.

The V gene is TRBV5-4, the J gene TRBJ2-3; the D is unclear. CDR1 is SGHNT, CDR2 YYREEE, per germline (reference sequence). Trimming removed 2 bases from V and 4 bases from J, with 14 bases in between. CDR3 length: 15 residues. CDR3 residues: CASSFRVGSADTQYF. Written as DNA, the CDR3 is TGTGCCAGCAGCTTCCGGGTCGGGTCCGCAGATACGCAGTATTTT.

CDR3 residues: CASSPNPLGTGAYNEQFF. Written as DNA, the CDR3 is TGTGCCAGCTCACCAAATCCCCTCGGAACGGGAGCCTACAATGAGCAGTTCTTC. J is TRBJ2-1 and V is TRBV18; perhaps TRBD2 as D (6 bases). Trimming shortened V by 2 bases and J by 2 bases, and 19 bases separated the two germline ends. The CDR3 contains 18 residues. Germline CDR1 and CDR2: KGHSH and LQKENI.

The DNA of the CDR3 is TGTGCCAGCAGCCCTGGGGGGGGACTAGGCACAGATACGCAGTATTTT. Protein sequence: CASSPGGGLGTDTQYF. The genes are TRBV7-9 and TRBJ2-3; 8 nucleotides match TRBD2. The CDR3 has 16 amino acids. J gave up 1 base and V 5 bases, and 8 bases lay outside the gene matches. Germline CDR1 reads SEHNR; CDR2 reads FQNEAQ (reference sequence).